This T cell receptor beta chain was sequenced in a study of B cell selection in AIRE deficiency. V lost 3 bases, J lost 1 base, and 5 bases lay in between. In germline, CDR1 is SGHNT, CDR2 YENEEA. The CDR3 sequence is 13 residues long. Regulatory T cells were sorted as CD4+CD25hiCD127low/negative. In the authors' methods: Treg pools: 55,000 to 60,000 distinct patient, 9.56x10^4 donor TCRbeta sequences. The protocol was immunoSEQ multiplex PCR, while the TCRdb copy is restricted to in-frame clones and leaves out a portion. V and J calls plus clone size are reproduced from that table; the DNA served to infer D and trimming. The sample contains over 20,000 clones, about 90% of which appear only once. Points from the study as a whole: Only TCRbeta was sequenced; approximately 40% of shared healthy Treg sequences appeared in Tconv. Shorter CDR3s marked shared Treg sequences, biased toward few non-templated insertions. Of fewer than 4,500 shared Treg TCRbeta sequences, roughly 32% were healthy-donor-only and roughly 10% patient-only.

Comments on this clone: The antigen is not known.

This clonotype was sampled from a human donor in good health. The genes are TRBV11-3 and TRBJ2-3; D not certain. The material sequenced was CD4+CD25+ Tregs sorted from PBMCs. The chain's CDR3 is CASSFPGTDTQYF. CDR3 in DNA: TGTGCCAGCAGCTTCCCCGGCACAGATACGCAGTATTTT.